The 26 T cell receptor beta chains listed next were all sequenced from one sample in a study of T cell clones after liver transplantation. The table came from immunoSEQ multiplex PCR; TCRdb's copy has only in-frame clones and leaves some out. The data contain approximately 100,000 clones, 75% to 85% of them singletons. Sequences were derived from CD4+ T cells from blood, sampled before liver transplant. These receptors came from a human donor who received a liver transplant.

The CDR3 DNA follows: TGTGCCAGCAGCCGGGACGGAATTAGCAATCAGCCCCAGCATTTT. Translated: CASSRDGISNQPQHF. This chain uses TRBV27 with TRBJ1-5; D might be TRBD1 (5 bases). Germline V gives CDR1 MNHEY, CDR2 SMNVEV (reference sequence). The CDR3 has 15 residues. The V and J ends lost 6 bases and 0 bases respectively, with 12 bases between them.

V gene TRBV30 combines with J gene TRBJ1-2; D unresolved. Looked up from germline, CDR1 is GTSNPN and CDR2 is SVGIG (reference sequence). The CDR3 extends over 13 amino acids. Trimming pared 0 bases from V and 8 bases from J, leaving 13 bases between. This chain's CDR3 is CAWSVLPEEGYTF. CDR3 bases: TGTGCCTGGAGTGTACTTCCGGAGGAAGGCTACACCTTC.

The chain combines TRBV30 with TRBJ1-2, with D unclear. V lost 2 bases and J 3 bases, leaving 22 bases between the germline ends. The CDR3 runs to 17 residues. Germline V CDR1 and CDR2: GTSNPN, SVGIG (reference sequence). The CDR3 DNA is TGTGCCTGGAGTCATATAAAAAGAGGACCAAGAGACTATGGCTACACCTTC. It codes for CAWSHIKRGPRDYGYTF.

The V gene is TRBV6-5, the J gene TRBJ1-2; 7 positions match TRBD1. J gave up 7 bases and V 11 bases, and 16 bases lay outside the gene matches. Germline V gene lookup returns CDR1 MNHEY and CDR2 SVGAGI. The CDR3 extends over 14 amino acids. The chain's CDR3 is CASTPGTARGGYTF. CDR3 nucleotides: TGTGCCTCTACGCCAGGGACAGCTCGGGGTGGCTACACCTTC.

This chain uses TRBV23-1 with TRBJ1-2, with 8 bases that match TRBD1. TRBV23-1 falls under the ORF class, with uncertain function. CDR3 size: 15 residues. J lost 6 bases, V lost 2 bases, and 8 bases had no gene match. The chain's CDR3 is CASSQRSGGEDGYTF. The CDR3 DNA sequence: TGCGCCAGCAGTCAAAGGTCAGGGGGCGAGGATGGCTACACCTTC.

The chain combines TRBV5-6 with TRBJ1-1, with D possibly matching TRBD1 (6 bases). Deletions cut 4 bases from V and 7 bases from J, with 8 bases between. CDR1 and CDR2 (germline): SGHDT, YYEEEE. This CDR3 spans 11 amino acids. CDR3 nucleotide sequence: TGTGCCAGCAGCCAGGGGCTTGAAGCTTTCTTT. It translates to CASSQGLEAFF.

The J gene is TRBJ2-2, the V gene TRBV2, with TRBD1 matching 7 bases. Germline values: CDR1 SNHLY, CDR2 FYNNEI. Losses at the gene ends were 8 bases for V and 10 bases for J; bases not matched to a gene: 16. The CDR3 sequence is 15 residues long. The CDR3, as DNA: TGTGCCAGCTACTCCTTAGGGGGCAGGGCGGAGGAGCTGTTTTTT. This gives the protein CASYSLGGRAEELFF.

The chain joins TRBV2 to TRBJ1-5; possibly TRBD1 for D (6 bases). Germline V gene lookup returns CDR1 SNHLY and CDR2 FYNNEI. This CDR3 spans 15 amino acids. Between the trimmed V and J ends, which lost 1 base and 6 bases, there was a span of 13 bases. CDR3 sequence (DNA): TGTGCCAGCAGTGAAGATCTCTCAGGGGTTCAGCCCCAGCATTTT. This translates into CASSEDLSGVQPQHF. Variable domain in full (rest from reference TRBV2 and TRBJ1-5): EPEVTQTPSHQVTQMGQEVILRCVPISNHLYFYWYRQILGQKVEFLVSFYNNEISEKSEIFDDQFSVERPDGSNFTLKIRSTKLEDSAMYFCASSEDLSGVQPQHFGDGTRLSIL.

The chain has TRBV9 and TRBJ1-1; no clear D. The CDR3 runs to 14 residues. CDR1 is SGDLS, CDR2 YYNGEE, per germline. The ends were cut back, 1 base at V and 1 base at J, with 8 bases in the middle. CDR3 DNA sequence: TGTGCCAGCAGCGTAACCCAGACGAACACTGAAGCTTTCTTT. Its protein is CASSVTQTNTEAFF.

The chain recombines TRBV18 with TRBJ1-1, with D perhaps matching TRBD1 (6 bases). This CDR3 is 14 amino acids long. Germline lookup yields CDR1 KGHSH and CDR2 LQKENI. V lost 3 bases to trimming and J lost 4 bases, with 12 bases between them. The CDR3 here is CASSPRGGGTEAFF. The CDR3 DNA sequence: TGTGCCAGCTCACCGCGGGGAGGGGGCACTGAAGCTTTCTTT.

J is TRBJ1-1 and V is TRBV5-1, with 7 bases matching TRBD1. The CDR3 has 18 residues. Germline lookup yields CDR1 SGHRS and CDR2 YFSETQ. Unmatched junction bases numbered 12, after V lost 0 bases and J lost 1 base. The CDR3 loop is CASSLGRDSQRENTEAFF. Here the CDR3 DNA reads TGCGCCAGCAGCTTGGGTCGGGACAGCCAAAGGGAGAACACTGAAGCTTTCTTT.

The chain joins TRBV9 to TRBJ2-3; D ambiguous. The CDR3 extends over 13 amino acids. Germline CDR1 reads SGDLS; CDR2 reads YYNGEE. V lost 2 bases, J lost 0 bases, and 4 bases lay in between. Here the CDR3 reads CASSVDSTDTQYF. The DNA for the CDR3 is TGTGCCAGCAGCGTGGACAGCACAGATACGCAGTATTTT.

The chain recombines TRBV5-6 with TRBJ2-3; D uncertain. In germline, CDR1 is SGHDT, CDR2 YYEEEE. The CDR3 contains 14 residues. Trimming removed 6 bases from V and 3 bases from J, with 14 bases in between. This CDR3 is CASTKLTETDTQYF. The CDR3 region has the DNA TGTGCCAGCACCAAACTGACGGAGACAGATACGCAGTATTTT.

CDR3: CASIRLAGYTGELFF. The CDR3 nucleotides are TGTGCCAGCATACGACTAGCGGGTTACACCGGGGAGCTGTTTTTT. The rearrangement joins TRBV2 to TRBJ2-2; 10 bases fit TRBD2. The V gene's germline CDR1 is SNHLY and CDR2 FYNNEI. The CDR3 has 15 amino acids. V lost 7 bases, J lost 3 bases, and 5 bases stayed unmatched.

The chain combines TRBV2 with TRBJ1-6; D not certain. Trimming removed 6 bases from V and 2 bases from J, with 11 bases in between. CDR1 and CDR2 (germline): SNHLY, FYNNEI. This CDR3 comprises 15 residues. The DNA for the CDR3 is TGTGCCAGCAGGGCTGATCCCCCCTATAATTCACCCCTCCACTTT. Amino acids: CASRADPPYNSPLHF.

CDR3 nucleotide sequence: TGTGCCAGCAGCCTGACAGGGGGCGCGAAAACTGAAGCTTTCTTT. Its protein product is CASSLTGGAKTEAFF. The chain employs TRBV7-8 and TRBJ1-1, with TRBD1 identical over 10 bases. The CDR3 covers 15 residues. The germline gives CDR1 SGHVS, CDR2 FQNEAQ. The V gene end was trimmed by 5 bases and the J gene end by 5 bases; junction bases not matched to a gene: 8.

The chain has TRBV28 and TRBJ2-7; D is unresolved. Germline V gives CDR1 MDHEN, CDR2 SYDVKM. The CDR3 loop spans 13 amino acids. Trimming took 7 bases from V and 3 from J, leaving 13 bases between them. CDR3 coding DNA: TGTGCCAGCACCCCGAGCCCGGGCTACGAGCAGTACTTC. Residues: CASTPSPGYEQYF. The full variable domain, its missing parts supplied by reference TRBV28 and TRBJ2-7, is DVKVTQSSRYLVKRTGEKVFLECVQDMDHENMFWYRQDPGLGLRLIYFSYDVKMKEKGDIPEGYSVSREKKERFSLILESASTNQTSMYLCASTPSPGYEQYFGPGTRLTVT.

This rearrangement joins TRBV19 to TRBJ2-7; TRBD2 matches 9 bases. Germline-derived CDR1 and CDR2 are LNHDA and SQIVND (reference sequence). The length of the CDR3 is 15 residues. V lost 5 bases, J lost 6 bases, and 11 bases stayed unmatched. The CDR3 protein is CASSPRPGLAGEQYF. In nucleotides, the CDR3 is TGTGCCAGTAGTCCTCGTCCGGGACTAGCTGGCGAGCAGTACTTC.

V and J are TRBV18 and TRBJ1-5; 10 bases agree with TRBD1. CDR1 KGHSH and CDR2 LQKENI come from the germline V gene. The CDR3 is 16 amino acids. J lost 4 bases, V lost 6 bases, and 9 bases had no gene match. DNA for the CDR3: TGTGCCAGCTCTCAGACCCGGACAGGGGGGAATCAGCCCCAGCATTTT. Its translation: CASSQTRTGGNQPQHF.

The chain's CDR3 is CASSLSLWTGTGNTIYF. In nucleotides, the CDR3 is TGTGCCAGCAGCTTGAGCCTATGGACAGGCACTGGAAACACCATATATTTT. The chain recombines TRBV5-8 with TRBJ1-3; TRBD1 matches at 7 bases. Germline CDR1 and CDR2: SGHTS and YDEGEE. J lost 2 bases, V lost 1 base, and 9 bases had no gene match. This CDR3 is built from 17 residues.

This clone has a handful of counts. The chain employs TRBV19 and TRBJ1-6; maybe TRBD1 (6 bases). In germline, CDR1 is LNHDA, CDR2 SQIVND (reference sequence). Trimming took off 9 bases at V and 4 bases at J, with 16 bases between the two ends. The CDR3 loop spans 15 amino acids. The CDR3 DNA reads TGTGCCAGCTGTAGCCGGACAGATTATAATTCACCCCTCCACTTT. Translating it yields CASCSRTDYNSPLHF.

This chain links TRBV5-5 with TRBJ1-3; TRBD1 might be the D (5 bases). V was trimmed by 4 bases and J by 0 bases, leaving 17 bases between them. CDR1 and CDR2 from the germline V gene are SGHKS and YYEKEE (reference sequence). CDR3 size: 17 residues. The CDR3 region is CASSTSPGLSSGNTIYF. CDR3 in DNA: TGTGCCAGCAGCACCTCGCCGGGACTCAGCTCTGGAAACACCATATATTTT. Together with reference TRBV5-5 and TRBJ1-3, the CDR3 gives the full variable domain: DAGVTQSPTHLIKTRGQQVTLRCSPISGHKSVSWYQQVLGQGPQFIFQYYEKEERGRGNFPDRFSARQFPNYSSELNVNALLLGDSALYLCASSTSPGLSSGNTIYFGEGSWLTVV.

The rearrangement uses TRBV7-6 and TRBJ1-2; D remains unclear. Deletions cut 1 base from V and 8 bases from J, with 17 bases between. Germline lookup yields CDR1 SGHVS and CDR2 FNYEAQ. The CDR3 is 15 residues long. The CDR3 sequence: CASSLGAPGLGGYTF. The CDR3 DNA sequence: TGTGCCAGCAGCTTAGGCGCCCCGGGCCTAGGGGGCTACACCTTC.

The chain joins TRBV12-5 to TRBJ2-7; D unclear. CDR3 length: 14 residues. Trimming pared 2 bases from V and 0 bases from J, leaving 8 bases between. Looked up from germline, CDR1 is LGHNT and CDR2 is FRNRAP. For the CDR3, the DNA is TGTGCTAGTGGTTTGAACCCCAGCTCCTACGAGCAGTACTTC. This translates into CASGLNPSSYEQYF. Filled out from reference TRBV12-5 and TRBJ2-7, the complete variable domain reads DARVTQTPRHKVTEMGQEVTMRCQPILGHNTVFWYRQTMMQGLELLAYFRNRAPLDDSGMPKDRFSAEMPDATLATLKIQPSEPRDSAVYFCASGLNPSSYEQYFGPGTRLTVT.

The chain employs TRBV7-2 and TRBJ1-3; no reliable D call. The length of the CDR3 is 14 residues. Trimming took off 2 bases at V and 3 bases at J, with 8 bases between the two ends. The V gene's germline CDR1 is SGHTA and CDR2 FQGNSA. The CDR3 spells CASSLPSYGNTIYF. The CDR3 bases are TGTGCCAGCAGCTTACCCAGCTATGGAAACACCATATATTTT.

The V call is TRBV6-6, the J call TRBJ2-1; D is unclear. V dropped 6 bases and J dropped 9 bases, with 12 bases sitting between them. The CDR3 is 12 residues long. Germline V gives CDR1 MNHNY, CDR2 SVGAGI (reference sequence). Here the CDR3 DNA reads TGTGCCAGCAGCCAACCAATAAGTGAGCAGTTCTTC. Its translation is CASSQPISEQFF.